The rows below give T cell receptor beta chains drawn from one sample of a study of cytomegalovirus exposure and HLA in healthy donors. Sequencing was performed with immunoSEQ multiplex PCR; in TCRdb, only in-frame clones are kept and a portion is missing. The sample has 150,000 to 250,000 clones, 82% seen once; the top ten hold 5.5% to 7.5%. Specimen: PBMCs. The receptors were gathered from a woman in her forties or fifties in good health and CMV-seropositive. Both conserved end residues are part of each CDR3. A D gene is named only where the DNA matches it firmly. The size of a clone is reported for some rows only, either as once, few or many, or as a class for expanded clones.

>TRBJ2-2|16|TRBD2|.|TRBV28
CASGPLAGGDTGELFF
TGTGCCAGCGGGCCGCTAGCGGGGGGCGACACCGGGGAGCTGTTTTTT
>TRBJ2-1|15|TRBD2|.|TRBV6-4
CASSDGTSGNNEQFF
TGTGCCAGCAGTGACGGGACTAGCGGGAACAATGAGCAGTTCTTC
>TRBJ2-7|15|.|few|TRBV27
CASSPRTEAPYEQYF
TGTGCCAGCAGTCCCCGGACAGAGGCTCCCTACGAGCAGTACTTC
>TRBJ2-2|15|TRBD1|.|TRBV5-1
CASSPTGGYTGELFF
TGCGCCAGCAGCCCTACAGGGGGGTACACCGGGGAGCTGTTTTTT
>TRBJ1-2|13|.|.|TRBV28
CASTQGSRGGYTF
TGTGCCAGCACCCAGGGGTCTAGAGGTGGCTACACCTTC
>TRBJ1-4|16|.|.|TRBV15
CATSRPPRGGSAKLFF
TGTGCCACCAGCAGACCCCCTCGGGGGGGCAGTGCAAAACTGTTTTTT
>TRBJ2-1|14|TRBD1|once|TRBV5-1
CASSKDRVEGEQFF
TGCGCCAGCAGCAAGGACAGGGTTGAGGGTGAGCAGTTCTTC
>TRBJ2-4|13|.|.|TRBV2
CASSEQGPNIQYF
TGTGCCAGCAGTGAGCAGGGGCCAAACATTCAGTACTTC
>TRBJ2-2|16|TRBD2|.|TRBV6-6
CASSRLAGDDTGELFF
TGTGCCAGCAGCCGACTAGCGGGAGACGACACCGGGGAGCTGTTTTTT
>TRBJ2-5|14|.|.|TRBV28
CASSLASRVETQYF
TGTGCCAGCAGTTTAGCTTCCAGGGTCGAGACCCAGTACTTC
>TRBJ1-2|14|.|.|TRBV2
CASSEGAAFYGYTF
TGTGCCAGCAGTGAAGGGGCAGCCTTCTATGGCTACACCTTC
>TRBJ2-2|16|TRBD2|.|TRBV5-8
CASSPGRRHGTGELFF
TGTGCCAGCAGCCCCGGGAGGCGGCACGGGACCGGGGAGCTGTTTTTT
>TRBJ2-5|18|.|.|TRBV4-3
CASSQAGRGGPERETQYF
TGCGCCAGCAGCCAGGCAGGAAGGGGGGGCCCTGAGCGGGAGACCCAGTACTTC
>TRBJ2-2|13|.|.|TRBV6-1
CASKVFGGGELFF
TGTGCCAGCAAAGTTTTCGGGGGCGGGGAGCTGTTTTTT
>TRBJ2-7|13|.|.|TRBV27
CASKRLSIYEQYF
TGTGCCAGCAAACGACTATCAATCTACGAGCAGTACTTC
>TRBJ2-5|15|TRBD1|.|TRBV5-4
CASSLRDRAGETQYF
TGTGCCAGCAGCTTGAGAGACAGGGCCGGAGAGACCCAGTACTTC
>TRBJ1-3|13|.|.|TRBV28
CASSFNSGNTIYF
TGTGCCAGCAGTTTTAACTCTGGAAACACCATATATTTT
>TRBJ2-6|16|.|.|TRBV25-1
CASSVREKDGANVLTF
TGTGCCAGCAGTGTTAGGGAGAAGGATGGGGCCAACGTCCTGACTTTC
>TRBJ1-3|15|.|.|TRBV7-8
CASSLDSNSGNTIYF
TGTGCCAGCAGCTTGGACAGCAACTCTGGAAACACCATATATTTT
>TRBJ2-7|13|.|.|TRBV28
CASSLGQTYEQYF
TGTGCCAGCAGTTTGGGGCAGACTTACGAGCAGTACTTC
>TRBJ2-2|15|.|.|TRBV19
CASSILVPNTGELFF
TGTGCCAGTAGTATTTTGGTCCCGAACACCGGGGAGCTATTTTTT
>TRBJ1-2|13|.|few|TRBV7-2
CASSLGVRVADTF
TGTGCCAGCAGCTTAGGGGTCAGGGTGGCGGACACCTTC
>TRBJ2-5|11|.|many|TRBV2
CASSPRETQYF
TGTGCCAGCAGTCCGAGGGAGACCCAGTACTTC
>TRBJ1-6|17|TRBD1|.|TRBV28
CASSLGRNRGLNSPLHF
TGTGCCAGCAGTTTAGGGAGGAACAGGGGGCTGAATTCACCCCTCCACTTT
>TRBJ1-1|14|.|.|TRBV5-6
CASSFGVLNTEAFF
TGTGCCAGCAGCTTCGGGGTCCTGAACACTGAAGCTTTCTTT
>TRBJ2-7|13|.|.|TRBV28
CASSTTGHYEQYF
TGTGCCAGCAGTACCACAGGCCACTACGAGCAGTACTTC
>TRBJ1-6|14|TRBD1|.|TRBV28
CASNPTGYNSPLHF
TGTGCCAGCAACCCGACAGGGTATAATTCACCCCTCCACTTT
>TRBJ2-7|16|TRBD1|.|TRBV6-1
CASSEAGTGGTYEQYF
TGTGCCAGCAGTGAAGCCGGGACAGGGGGAACCTACGAGCAGTACTTC
>TRBJ2-2|15|.|.|TRBV5-4
CASSFYSRDTGELFF
TGTGCCAGCAGCTTCTATTCCAGGGATACCGGGGAGCTGTTTTTT
>TRBJ2-3|17|.|.|TRBV6-1
CASSDSSGGIFQDTQYF
TGTGCCAGCAGTGATTCTAGTGGCGGCATATTCCAGGATACGCAGTATTTT
>TRBJ2-7|16|TRBD2|.|TRBV5-1
CASSLWLAGATYEQYF
TGCGCCAGCAGCTTGTGGCTAGCGGGGGCCACCTACGAGCAGTACTTC
>TRBJ2-1|15|TRBD2|.|TRBV10-3
CAISDGTSGSDEQFF
TGTGCCATCAGCGATGGGACTAGCGGGAGCGATGAGCAGTTCTTC
>TRBJ1-1|13|.|once|TRBV6-1
CASNSYRGAEAFF
TGTGCCAGCAACTCTTACCGGGGGGCTGAAGCTTTCTTT
>TRBJ1-5|15|TRBD1|.|TRBV28
CASSSRQGGNQPQHF
TGTGCCAGCAGTTCCCGACAGGGGGGCAATCAGCCCCAGCATTTT
>TRBJ2-7|15|TRBD2|.|TRBV18
CASSPPTAGSSEQYF
TGTGCCAGCTCACCACCCACAGCGGGAAGCAGCGAGCAGTACTTC
>TRBJ2-5|15|TRBD1|.|TRBV7-2
CASSLDRGRVETQYF
TGTGCCAGCAGCCTAGACAGGGGGCGCGTCGAGACCCAGTACTTC
>TRBJ2-7|14|.|.|TRBV5-1
CASSFQGSSYEQYF
TGCGCCAGCAGCTTCCAGGGGTCCTCCTACGAGCAGTACTTC
>TRBJ2-7|16|TRBD2|once|TRBV28
CASRLALGASGNEQYF
TGTGCCAGCAGGTTAGCCCTTGGGGCTAGCGGGAACGAGCAGTACTTC
>TRBJ2-7|13|.|once|TRBV6-5
CASSYSRSYEQYF
TGTGCCAGCAGTTACTCTCGCTCCTACGAGCAGTACTTC
>TRBJ2-7|15|.|.|TRBV5-4
CASSLPFPIPYEQYF
TGTGCCAGCAGCTTGCCTTTCCCTATCCCCTACGAGCAGTACTTC
>TRBJ1-1|16|TRBD1|.|TRBV4-1
CASSQGDRGRGTEAFF
TGCGCCAGCAGCCAAGGGGACAGGGGGCGCGGCACTGAAGCTTTCTTT
>TRBJ1-1|12|.|.|TRBV7-8
CASSEGVTEAFF
TGTGCCAGCAGCGAAGGGGTCACTGAAGCTTTCTTT
>TRBJ2-5|15|TRBD2|.|TRBV28
CASSLTGLAKETQYF
TGTGCCAGCAGTTTAACTGGACTAGCGAAAGAGACCCAGTACTTC
>TRBJ1-3|15|TRBD1|.|TRBV18
CASSLETGIGNTIYF
TGTGCCAGCTCACTCGAGACAGGGATTGGAAACACCATATATTTT
>TRBJ2-7|16|TRBD2|once|TRBV9
CASSVSSAGGLHEQYF
TGTGCCAGCAGCGTCTCTTCAGCGGGGGGCCTACACGAGCAGTACTTC
>TRBJ1-2|14|TRBD1|.|TRBV5-6
CASSPGQGTYGYTF
TGTGCCAGCAGCCCGGGACAGGGAACCTATGGCTACACCTTC
>TRBJ2-3|12|.|.|TRBV29-1
CSVELSSDTQYF
TGCAGCGTTGAATTATCGTCAGATACGCAGTATTTT
>TRBJ1-5|14|.|once|TRBV19
CASTLDGFNQPQHF
TGTGCCAGTACCCTAGACGGATTCAATCAGCCCCAGCATTTT
>TRBJ1-1|17|.|.|TRBV19
CASSIWVRSHRDTEAFF
TGTGCCAGTAGTATATGGGTGAGGTCCCACCGGGACACTGAAGCTTTCTTT
>TRBJ2-1|17|TRBD2|.|TRBV5-4
CASSVGTSGGAENEQFF
TGTGCCAGCAGCGTGGGGACTAGCGGGGGGGCCGAGAATGAGCAGTTCTTC
>TRBJ1-4|16|TRBD1|.|TRBV7-6
CASSSYGQGGNEKLFF
TGTGCCAGCAGCTCATACGGACAGGGTGGTAATGAAAAACTGTTTTTT
>TRBJ2-1|18|TRBD1|.|TRBV4-3
CASSQEVGTGGWYNEQFF
TGCGCCAGCAGCCAAGAAGTCGGGACAGGGGGCTGGTACAATGAGCAGTTCTTC
>TRBJ1-1|12|TRBD1|.|TRBV7-9
CSSSLQGAEAFF
TGTTCCAGCAGTCTACAGGGGGCTGAAGCTTTCTTT
>TRBJ1-1|16|.|.|TRBV4-1
CASSQSGGGMNTEAFF
TGCGCCAGCAGCCAATCGGGGGGCGGAATGAACACTGAAGCTTTCTTT
>TRBJ2-2|15|TRBD1|.|TRBV27
CASRYIGQGAGELFF
TGTGCCAGCAGATATATCGGACAGGGGGCCGGGGAGCTGTTTTTT
>TRBJ1-6|18|TRBD1|.|TRBV4-3
CASSQDLMGQGRNSPLHF
TGCGCCAGCAGCCAAGATCTAATGGGACAGGGAAGGAATTCACCCCTCCACTTT
>TRBJ2-7|16|TRBD2|.|TRBV2
CACSELGVAGRDEQYF
TGTGCCTGCAGTGAATTGGGAGTGGCAGGGAGGGACGAGCAGTACTTC
>TRBJ2-3|15|TRBD2|.|TRBV11-2
CASSTAGGPWDTQYF
TGTGCCAGCTCGACGGCGGGGGGGCCATGGGATACGCAGTATTTT
>TRBJ1-1|14|TRBD1|.|TRBV2
CATYPGQGWTEAFF
TGTGCCACTTACCCGGGACAGGGATGGACTGAAGCTTTCTTT